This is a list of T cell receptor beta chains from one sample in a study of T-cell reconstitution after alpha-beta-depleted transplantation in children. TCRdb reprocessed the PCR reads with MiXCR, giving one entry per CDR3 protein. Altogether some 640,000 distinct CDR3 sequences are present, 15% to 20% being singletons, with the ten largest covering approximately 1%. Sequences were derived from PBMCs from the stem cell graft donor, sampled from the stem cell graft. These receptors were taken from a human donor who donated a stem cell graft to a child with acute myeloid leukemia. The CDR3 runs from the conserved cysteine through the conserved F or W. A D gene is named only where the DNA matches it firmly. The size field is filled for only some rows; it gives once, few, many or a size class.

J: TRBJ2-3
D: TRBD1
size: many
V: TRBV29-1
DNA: TGCAGCGTTAAAAGGGGACAGGGGACAGATACGCAGTATTTT
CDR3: CSVKRGQGTDTQYF

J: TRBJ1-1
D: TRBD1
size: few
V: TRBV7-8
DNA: TGTGCCAGCAGCCTTAGACAGGGGAAAAAAGAAGCTTTCTTT
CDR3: CASSLRQGKKEAFF

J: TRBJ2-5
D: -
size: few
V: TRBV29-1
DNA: TGCAGCGTTGAACTGGTGGAGACCCAGTACTTC
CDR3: CSVELVETQYF

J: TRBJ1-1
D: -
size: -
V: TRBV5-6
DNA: TGTGCCAGCAGCCCTCTGGGGGCGGGGAACACTGAAGCTTTCTTT
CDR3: CASSPLGAGNTEAFF

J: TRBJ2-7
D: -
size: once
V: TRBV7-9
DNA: TGTGCCAGCAGCCGACTAGGAGGCTACGAGCAGTACTTC
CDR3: CASSRLGGYEQYF

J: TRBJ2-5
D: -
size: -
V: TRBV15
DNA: TGTGCCTCAAAGACAGCGAGTCAAGGAGAGACCCAGTACTTC
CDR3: CASKTASQGETQYF

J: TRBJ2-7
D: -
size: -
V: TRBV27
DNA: TGTGCCAGCATATCAGGGAGTCGTTCCGAGCAGTACTTC
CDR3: CASISGSRSEQYF

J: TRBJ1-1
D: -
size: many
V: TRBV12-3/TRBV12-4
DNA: TGTGCCAGCAGTTTCGATGGCGAGGAAGCTTTCTTT
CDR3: CASSFDGEEAFF

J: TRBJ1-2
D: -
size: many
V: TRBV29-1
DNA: TGCAGCGGGGGTGGCTACACCTTC
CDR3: CSGGGYTF

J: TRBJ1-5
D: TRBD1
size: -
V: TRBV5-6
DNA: TGTGCCAGCAGCTTCCGGGACAGAACCCAGCCCCAGCATTTT
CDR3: CASSFRDRTQPQHF

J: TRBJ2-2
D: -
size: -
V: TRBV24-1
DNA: TGTGCCACCAGTGATTTCTTGGGCGGAGCGAACACCGGGGAGCTGTTTTTT
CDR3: CATSDFLGGANTGELFF

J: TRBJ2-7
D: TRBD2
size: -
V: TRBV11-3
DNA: TGTGCCAGCAGCTCGCTTCTTGACGGGGGGTTCAACGAGCAGTACTTC
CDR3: CASSSLLDGGFNEQYF

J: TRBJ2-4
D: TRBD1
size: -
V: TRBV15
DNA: TGTGCCACCAGCAGAGATAGGACAGGGGATATGATCAAAAACATTCAGTACTTC
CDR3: CATSRDRTGDMIKNIQYF

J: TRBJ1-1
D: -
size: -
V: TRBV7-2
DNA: TGTGCCAGCAGCTTAGAACAGGGAAAGTGGCGGGCTTTCTTT
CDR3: CASSLEQGKWRAFF

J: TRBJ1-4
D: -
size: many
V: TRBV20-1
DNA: TGCAGTGCTAGAGCTGGGGGGCCGGTTGAAAAACTGTTTTTT
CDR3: CSARAGGPVEKLFF

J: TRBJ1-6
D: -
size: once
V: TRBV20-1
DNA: TGCAGTGCTAGACTTCCGGGGCGACCGTCGCCCCTCCACTTT
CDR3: CSARLPGRPSPLHF

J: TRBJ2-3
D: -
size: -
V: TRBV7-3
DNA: TGTGCCAGCAGCTTAAAAGGGTTTTTTACAGATACGCAGTATTTT
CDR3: CASSLKGFFTDTQYF

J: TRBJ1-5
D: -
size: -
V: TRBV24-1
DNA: -
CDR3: CCSARVGQGTYQPQHF

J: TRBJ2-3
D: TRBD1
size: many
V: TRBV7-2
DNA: TGTGCCAGCAGCTTTGACAGGGGGCCAGATACGCAGTATTTT
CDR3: CASSFDRGPDTQYF

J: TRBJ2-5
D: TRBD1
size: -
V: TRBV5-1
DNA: TGCGCCAGCAGCTCGACAGGGTGGGGAGAGACCCAGTACTTC
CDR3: CASSSTGWGETQYF

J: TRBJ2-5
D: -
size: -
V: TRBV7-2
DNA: TGTGCCAGCAGCAATTCGCCGGGCGAGACCCAGTACTTC
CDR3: CASSNSPGETQYF

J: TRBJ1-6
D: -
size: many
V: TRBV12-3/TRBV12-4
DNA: TGTGCCAGCAGTTTCGAGGGAGACCCCTATAATTCACCCCTCCACTTT
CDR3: CASSFEGDPYNSPLHF

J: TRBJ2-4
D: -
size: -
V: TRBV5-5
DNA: TGTGCCAGCAGCCTCCCAGCCAAAAACATTCAGTACTTC
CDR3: CASSLPAKNIQYF

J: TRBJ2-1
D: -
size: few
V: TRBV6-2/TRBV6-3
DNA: TGTGCCAGTTCTAACCCCTTACCAAGCTCCTACAATGAGCAGTTCTTC
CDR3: CASSNPLPSSYNEQFF

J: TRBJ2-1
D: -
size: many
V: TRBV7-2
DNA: TGTGCCAGCAGCCAGGAGCTGGGGGAGCAGTTCTTC
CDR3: CASSQELGEQFF

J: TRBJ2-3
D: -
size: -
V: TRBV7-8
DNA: TGTGCCAGCAGCTTACAGCAGACAGATACGCAGTATTTT
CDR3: CASSLQQTDTQYF

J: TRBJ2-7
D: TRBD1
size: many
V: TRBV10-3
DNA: TGTGCCATCAGTGACAGGGGGCAGAACTACGAGCAGTACTTC
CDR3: CAISDRGQNYEQYF

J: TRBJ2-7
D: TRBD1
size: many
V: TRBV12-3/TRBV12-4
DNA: TGTGCCAGCAGTGCGACAGGGGGCTCCTCCTACGAGCAGTACTTC
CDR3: CASSATGGSSYEQYF

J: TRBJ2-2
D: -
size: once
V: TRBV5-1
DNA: TGCGCCAGCAGCTTGTGGCAGGTTAACACCGGGGAGCTGTTTTTT
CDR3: CASSLWQVNTGELFF

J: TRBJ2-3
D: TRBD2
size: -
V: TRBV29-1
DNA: TGCAGCGTGGCGGGAATGACTAGCGGGGGCACAGATACGCAGTATTTT
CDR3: CSVAGMTSGGTDTQYF

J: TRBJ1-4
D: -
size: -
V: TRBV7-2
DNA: TGTGCCAGCAGCTCACAAGCTGGCCGGGGAAAACTGTTTTTT
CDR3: CASSSQAGRGKLFF

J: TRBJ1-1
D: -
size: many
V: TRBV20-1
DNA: TGCAGTGCTAGATCCCCGAATAGGGGCACTGAAGCTTTCTTT
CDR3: CSARSPNRGTEAFF

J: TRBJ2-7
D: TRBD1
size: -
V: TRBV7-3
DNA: TGTGCCAGCAGTTATCGGGGACAGGGCAACGAGCAGTACTTC
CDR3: CASSYRGQGNEQYF

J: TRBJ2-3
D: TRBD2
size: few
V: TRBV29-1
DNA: TGCAGCGTTGAAGCATCGGGACTAGCGACAGATACGCAGTATTTT
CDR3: CSVEASGLATDTQYF

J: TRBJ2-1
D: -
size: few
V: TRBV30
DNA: TGTGCCTGGAGTGTGGTCAGGGTAACTTACAATGAGCAGTTCTTC
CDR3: CAWSVVRVTYNEQFF

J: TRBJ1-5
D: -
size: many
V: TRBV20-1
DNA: TGCAGTGCTGGGGACATCGGTTTAAGTCCCCAGCATTTT
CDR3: CSAGDIGLSPQHF

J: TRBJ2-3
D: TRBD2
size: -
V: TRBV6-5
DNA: TGTGCCAGCAGTTTTTCTAGCGGGGGGACAAGCACAGATACGCAGTATTTT
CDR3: CASSFSSGGTSTDTQYF

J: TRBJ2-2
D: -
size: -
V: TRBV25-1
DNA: TGTGCCACAAATTCGGGATCCCGACCCCCGAACACCGGGGAGCTGTTTTTT
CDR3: CATNSGSRPPNTGELFF

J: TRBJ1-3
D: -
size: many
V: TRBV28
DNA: TGTGCCAGCAGCCGTAAGACAGGACCGTTGGGAAACACCATATATTTT
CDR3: CASSRKTGPLGNTIYF

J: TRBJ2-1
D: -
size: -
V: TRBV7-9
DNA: TGTGCCAGCAGCCCCGGGCCCCCCCGGGATGAGCAGTTCTTC
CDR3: CASSPGPPRDEQFF

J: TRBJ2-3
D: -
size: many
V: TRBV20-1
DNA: TGCAGTGCCCGATTTTCCGGGACTCCGGGTCAAGATACGCAGTATTTT
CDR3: CSARFSGTPGQDTQYF

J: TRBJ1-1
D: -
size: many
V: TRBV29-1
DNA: TGCAGCGTTGTTGGTTTATCACAGAACACTGAAGCTTTCTTT
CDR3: CSVVGLSQNTEAFF

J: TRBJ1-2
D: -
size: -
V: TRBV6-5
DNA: TGTGCCAGCAGTTATGGAGCCATCCGGGATGGCTACACCTTC
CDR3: CASSYGAIRDGYTF

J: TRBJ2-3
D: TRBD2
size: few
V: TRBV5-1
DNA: TGCGCCAGCAGCTTGGCCGGGACTAGTCGCACAGATACGCAGTATTTT
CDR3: CASSLAGTSRTDTQYF

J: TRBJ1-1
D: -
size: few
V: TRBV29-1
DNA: TGCAGCACAACTAAGGGGGGGCCGGGGACTGAAGCTTTCTTT
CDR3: CSTTKGGPGTEAFF

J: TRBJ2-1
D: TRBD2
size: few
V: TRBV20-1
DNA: TGCAGTGCTAGAGATCCCCAGCGGGGTAACTATGAGCAGTTCTTC
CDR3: CSARDPQRGNYEQFF

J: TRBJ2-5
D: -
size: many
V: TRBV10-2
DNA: TGCGCCAGCAGTGAAGGCAGGTCAGGAAGAAGTCGAAAAGAGACCCAGTACTTC
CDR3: CASSEGRSGRSRKETQYF

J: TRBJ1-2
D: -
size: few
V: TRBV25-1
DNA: TGTGCCAGCAGTGAACTTGCCGACCCAGTCACCGACAGCGGCTACACCTTC
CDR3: CASSELADPVTDSGYTF

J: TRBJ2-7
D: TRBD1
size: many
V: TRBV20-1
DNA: TGCAGTGCCACGAAGACAGGGGGCTGGTACGAGCAGTACTTC
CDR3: CSATKTGGWYEQYF

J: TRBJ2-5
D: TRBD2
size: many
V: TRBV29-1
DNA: TGCAGCGGTTTAGCGGGGGGGCGAGAGACCCAGTACTTC
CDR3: CSGLAGGRETQYF

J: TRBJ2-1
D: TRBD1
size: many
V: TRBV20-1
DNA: TGCAGTGCTAGACAGGGGGCGTCCTACAATGAGCAGTTCTTC
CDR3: CSARQGASYNEQFF

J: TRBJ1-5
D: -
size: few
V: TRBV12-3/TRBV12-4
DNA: TGTGCCAGCAGTTTGATGGAGGATCAGCCCCAGCATTTT
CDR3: CASSLMEDQPQHF

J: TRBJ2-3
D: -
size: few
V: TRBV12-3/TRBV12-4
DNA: TGTGCCAGCAGTTTACGGCAGGGTTGGGATACGCAGTATTTT
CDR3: CASSLRQGWDTQYF

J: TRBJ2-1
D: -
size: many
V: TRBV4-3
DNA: TGCGCCAGCAGCCACTTGGGCGGGAATGAGCAGTTCTTC
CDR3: CASSHLGGNEQFF

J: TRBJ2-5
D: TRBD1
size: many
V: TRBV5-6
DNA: TGTGCCAGCAGCCCTATGGGGACAGGGCCCATAGAGACCCAGTACTTC
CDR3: CASSPMGTGPIETQYF

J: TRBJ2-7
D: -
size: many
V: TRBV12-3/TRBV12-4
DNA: TGTGCCAGCAGCACTGAGGGGTTGGGGTTTTACGAGCAGTACTTC
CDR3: CASSTEGLGFYEQYF

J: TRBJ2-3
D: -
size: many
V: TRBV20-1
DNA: TGCAGTGCCCTCACTGGGTCAGATACGCAGTATTTT
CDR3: CSALTGSDTQYF

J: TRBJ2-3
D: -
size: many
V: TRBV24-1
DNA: TGTGCCACCGTCGGGAGCAGCACAGATACGCAGTATTTT
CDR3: CATVGSSTDTQYF

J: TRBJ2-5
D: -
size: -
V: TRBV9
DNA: TGTGCCAGCAGCTTAAACAGGGTCGGAGAGACCCAGTACTTC
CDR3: CASSLNRVGETQYF

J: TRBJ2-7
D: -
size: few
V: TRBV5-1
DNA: TGCGCCAGCAGCTTGGAAGGGGCCCTCTACGAGCAGTACTTC
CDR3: CASSLEGALYEQYF